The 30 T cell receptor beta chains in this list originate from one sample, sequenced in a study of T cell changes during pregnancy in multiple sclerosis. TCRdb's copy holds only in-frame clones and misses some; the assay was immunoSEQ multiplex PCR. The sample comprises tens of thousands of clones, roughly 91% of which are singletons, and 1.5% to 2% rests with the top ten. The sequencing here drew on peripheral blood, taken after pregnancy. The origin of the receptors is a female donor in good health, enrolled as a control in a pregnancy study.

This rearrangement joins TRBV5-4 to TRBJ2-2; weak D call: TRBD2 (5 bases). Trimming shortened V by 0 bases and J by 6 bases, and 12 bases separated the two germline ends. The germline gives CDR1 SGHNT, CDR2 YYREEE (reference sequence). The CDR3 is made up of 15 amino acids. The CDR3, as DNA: TGTGCCAGCAGCTTGGGAACTAGTATGGCCGGGGAGCTGTTTTTT. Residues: CASSLGTSMAGELFF.

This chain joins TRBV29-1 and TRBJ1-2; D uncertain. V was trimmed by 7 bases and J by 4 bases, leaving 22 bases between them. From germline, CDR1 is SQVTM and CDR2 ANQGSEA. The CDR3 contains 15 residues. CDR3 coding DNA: TGCAGCGACGAGGAAGCAGCCCTTCCATTCTATGGCTACACCTTC. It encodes CSDEEAALPFYGYTF.

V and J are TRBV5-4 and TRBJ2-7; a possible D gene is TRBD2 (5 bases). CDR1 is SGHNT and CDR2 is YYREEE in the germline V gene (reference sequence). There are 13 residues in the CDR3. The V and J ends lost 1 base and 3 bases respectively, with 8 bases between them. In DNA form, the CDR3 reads TGTGCCAGCAGCTTGAACGGAGGCTACGAGCAGTACTTC. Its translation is CASSLNGGYEQYF.

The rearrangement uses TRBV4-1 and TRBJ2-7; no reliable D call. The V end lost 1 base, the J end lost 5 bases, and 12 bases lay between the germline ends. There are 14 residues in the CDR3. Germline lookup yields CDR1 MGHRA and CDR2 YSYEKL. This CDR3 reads CASSQVLNFDEQYF. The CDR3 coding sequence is TGCGCCAGCAGCCAAGTACTAAACTTCGACGAGCAGTACTTC.

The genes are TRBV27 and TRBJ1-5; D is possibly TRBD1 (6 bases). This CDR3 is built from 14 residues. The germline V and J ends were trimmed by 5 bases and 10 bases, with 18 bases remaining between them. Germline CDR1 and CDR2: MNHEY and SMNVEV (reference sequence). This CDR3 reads CASSPNRALGPQHF. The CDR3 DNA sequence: TGTGCCAGCAGTCCCAACAGGGCCCTCGGACCCCAGCATTTT.

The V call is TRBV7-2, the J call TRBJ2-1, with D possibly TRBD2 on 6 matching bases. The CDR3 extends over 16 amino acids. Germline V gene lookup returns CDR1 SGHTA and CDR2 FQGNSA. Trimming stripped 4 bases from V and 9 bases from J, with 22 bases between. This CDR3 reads CASSSPSQRGGTEQFF. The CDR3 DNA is TGTGCCAGCAGCTCACCCTCGCAAAGGGGAGGAACTGAGCAGTTCTTC.

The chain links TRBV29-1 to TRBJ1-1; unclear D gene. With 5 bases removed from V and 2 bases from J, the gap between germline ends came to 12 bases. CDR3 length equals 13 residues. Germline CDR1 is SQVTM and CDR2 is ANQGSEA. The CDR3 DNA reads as TGCAGCGTTCCGGGTTTGTTAAACACTGAAGCTTTCTTT. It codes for CSVPGLLNTEAFF.

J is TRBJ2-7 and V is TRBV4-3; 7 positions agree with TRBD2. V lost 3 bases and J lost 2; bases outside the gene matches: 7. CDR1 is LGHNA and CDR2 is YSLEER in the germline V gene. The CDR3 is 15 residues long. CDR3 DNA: TGCGCCAGCAGCCAGTTAAGCGGGGTAACCTACGAGCAGTACTTC. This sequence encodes CASSQLSGVTYEQYF.

This CDR3 reads CASSYREGRGYTF. In nucleotides, the CDR3 is TGTGCCAGCAGTTATAGGGAGGGACGTGGCTACACCTTC. The V and J genes are TRBV6-6 and TRBJ1-2, with D tentatively TRBD1 (5 bases). With 3 bases removed from V and 7 bases from J, the gap between germline ends came to 12 bases. CDR1 MNHNY and CDR2 SVGAGI come from the germline V gene (reference sequence). The CDR3 extends over 13 amino acids.

DNA for the CDR3: TGTGCCAGCAGCCGTTGGGCGGGGACCACTGAAGCTTTCTTT. It codes for CASSRWAGTTEAFF. This chain links TRBV7-3 with TRBJ1-1; TRBD1 is a possible D gene (5 bases). The CDR3 consists of 14 residues. CDR1 and CDR2 (germline): SGHTA, FQGTGA. V lost 5 bases and J lost 4, with 14 bases in between.

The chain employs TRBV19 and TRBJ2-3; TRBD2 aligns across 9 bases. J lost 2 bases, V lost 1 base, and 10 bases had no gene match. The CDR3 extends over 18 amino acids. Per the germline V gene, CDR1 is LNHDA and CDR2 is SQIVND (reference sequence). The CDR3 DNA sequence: TGTGCCAGTAGTATAGGGATGGGGGGGACTAGCTCCACAGATACGCAGTATTTT. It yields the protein CASSIGMGGTSSTDTQYF.

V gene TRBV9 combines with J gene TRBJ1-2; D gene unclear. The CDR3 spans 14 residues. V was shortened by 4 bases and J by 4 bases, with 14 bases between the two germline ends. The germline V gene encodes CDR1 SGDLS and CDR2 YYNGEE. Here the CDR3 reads CASSPRGNGYGYTF. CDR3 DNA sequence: TGTGCCAGCAGCCCAAGAGGGAATGGCTATGGCTACACCTTC.

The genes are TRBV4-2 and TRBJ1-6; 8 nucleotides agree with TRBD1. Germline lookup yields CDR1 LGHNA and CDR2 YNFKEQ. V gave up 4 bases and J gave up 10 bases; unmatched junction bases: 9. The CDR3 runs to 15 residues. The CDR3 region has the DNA TGTGCCAGCAGCCCTACGGACAGGGATATGTCACCCCTCCACTTT. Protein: CASSPTDRDMSPLHF.

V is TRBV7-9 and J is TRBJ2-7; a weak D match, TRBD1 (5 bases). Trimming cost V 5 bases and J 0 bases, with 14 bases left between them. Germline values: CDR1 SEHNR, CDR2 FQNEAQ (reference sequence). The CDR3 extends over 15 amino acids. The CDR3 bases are TGTGCCAGCAGCCTCAGACAGTCGGCCTCCTACGAGCAGTACTTC. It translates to CASSLRQSASYEQYF.

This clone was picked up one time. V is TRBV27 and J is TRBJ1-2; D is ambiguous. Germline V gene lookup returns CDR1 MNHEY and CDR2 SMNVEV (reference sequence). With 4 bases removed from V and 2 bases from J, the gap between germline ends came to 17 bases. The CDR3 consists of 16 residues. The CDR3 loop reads CASSSTQEPPNYGYTF. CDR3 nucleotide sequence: TGTGCCAGCAGTTCCACCCAGGAACCTCCAAACTATGGCTACACCTTC.

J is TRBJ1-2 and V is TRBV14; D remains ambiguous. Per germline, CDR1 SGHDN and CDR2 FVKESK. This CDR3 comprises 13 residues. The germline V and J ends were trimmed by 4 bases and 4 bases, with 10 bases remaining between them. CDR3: CASSPPGTYGYTF. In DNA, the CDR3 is TGTGCCAGCAGCCCCCCAGGCACCTATGGCTACACCTTC. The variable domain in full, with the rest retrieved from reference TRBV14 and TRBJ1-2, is EAGVTQFPSHSVIEKGQTVTLRCDPISGHDNLYWYRRVMGKEIKFLLHFVKESKQDESGMPNNRFLAERTGGTYSTLKVQPAELEDSGVYFCASSPPGTYGYTFGSGTRLTVV.

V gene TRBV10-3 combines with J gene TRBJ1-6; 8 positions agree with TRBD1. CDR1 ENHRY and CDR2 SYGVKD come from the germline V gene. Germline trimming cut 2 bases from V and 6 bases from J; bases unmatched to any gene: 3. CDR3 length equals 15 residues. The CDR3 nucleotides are TGTGCCATCAGTGAGGGACAGGGCCTTAATTCACCCCTCCACTTT. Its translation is CAISEGQGLNSPLHF.

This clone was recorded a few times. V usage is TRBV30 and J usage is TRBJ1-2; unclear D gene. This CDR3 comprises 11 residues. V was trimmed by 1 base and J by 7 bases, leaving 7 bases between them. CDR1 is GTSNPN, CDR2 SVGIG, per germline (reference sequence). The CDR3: CAWSARSGYTF. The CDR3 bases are TGTGCCTGGAGTGCCCGTTCTGGCTACACCTTC.

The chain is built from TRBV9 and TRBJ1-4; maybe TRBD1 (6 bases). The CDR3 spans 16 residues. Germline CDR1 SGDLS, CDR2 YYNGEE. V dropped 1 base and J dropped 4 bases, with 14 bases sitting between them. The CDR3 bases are TGTGCCAGCAGCGTAACCGGGGGGGGCCATAATGAAAAACTGTTTTTT. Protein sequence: CASSVTGGGHNEKLFF.

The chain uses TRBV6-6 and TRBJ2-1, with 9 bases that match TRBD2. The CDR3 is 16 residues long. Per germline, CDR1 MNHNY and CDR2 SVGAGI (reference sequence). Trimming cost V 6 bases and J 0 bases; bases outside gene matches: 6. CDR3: CASSSAGGGSYNEQFF. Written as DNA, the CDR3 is TGTGCCAGCAGCTCCGCGGGGGGGGGCTCCTACAATGAGCAGTTCTTC.

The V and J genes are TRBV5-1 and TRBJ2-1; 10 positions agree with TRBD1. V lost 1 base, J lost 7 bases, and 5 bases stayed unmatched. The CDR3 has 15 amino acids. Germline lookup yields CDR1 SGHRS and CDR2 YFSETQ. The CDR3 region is CASSLPGTGVNEQFF. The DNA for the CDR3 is TGCGCCAGCAGCTTGCCCGGGACAGGGGTGAATGAGCAGTTCTTC.

The CDR3 here is CASSPGQGETQYF. The CDR3 DNA sequence: TGTGCCAGCAGCCCCGGACAGGGCGAGACCCAGTACTTC. The J gene is TRBJ2-5, the V gene TRBV7-2; 8 positions agree with TRBD1. Trimming took 5 bases from V and 5 from J; bases not matched to a gene: 4. The CDR3 runs to 13 residues. Germline V lookup: CDR1 SGHTA, CDR2 FQGNSA.

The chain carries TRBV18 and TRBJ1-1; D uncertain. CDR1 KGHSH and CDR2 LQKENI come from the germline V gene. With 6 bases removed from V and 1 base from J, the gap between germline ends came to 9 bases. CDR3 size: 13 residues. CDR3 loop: CASSPTRNTEAFF. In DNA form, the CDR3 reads TGTGCCAGCTCGCCGACAAGGAACACTGAAGCTTTCTTT. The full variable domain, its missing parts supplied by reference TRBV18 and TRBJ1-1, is NAGVMQNPRHLVRRRGQEARLRCSPMKGHSHVYWYRQLPEEGLKFMVYLQKENIIDESGMPKERFSAEFPKEGPSILRIQQVVRGDSAAYFCASSPTRNTEAFFGQGTRLTVV.

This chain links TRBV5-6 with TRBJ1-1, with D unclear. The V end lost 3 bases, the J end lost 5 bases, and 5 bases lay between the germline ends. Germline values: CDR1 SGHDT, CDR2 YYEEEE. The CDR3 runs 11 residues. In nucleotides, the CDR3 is TGTGCCAGCAGCTCGCGAACTGAAGCTTTCTTT. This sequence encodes CASSSRTEAFF.

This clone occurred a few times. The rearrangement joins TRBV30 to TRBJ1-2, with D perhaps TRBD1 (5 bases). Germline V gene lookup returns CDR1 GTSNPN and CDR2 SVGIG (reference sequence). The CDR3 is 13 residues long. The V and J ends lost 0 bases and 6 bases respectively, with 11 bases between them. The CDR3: CAWSVGQGHGYTF. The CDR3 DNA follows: TGTGCCTGGAGTGTAGGGCAGGGCCATGGCTACACCTTC.

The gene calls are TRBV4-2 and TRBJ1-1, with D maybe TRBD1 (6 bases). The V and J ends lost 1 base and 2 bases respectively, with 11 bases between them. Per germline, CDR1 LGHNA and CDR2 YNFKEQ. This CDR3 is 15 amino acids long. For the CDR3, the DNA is TGTGCCAGCAGCCAAGTTAACAGGGAAAACACTGAAGCTTTCTTT. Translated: CASSQVNRENTEAFF.

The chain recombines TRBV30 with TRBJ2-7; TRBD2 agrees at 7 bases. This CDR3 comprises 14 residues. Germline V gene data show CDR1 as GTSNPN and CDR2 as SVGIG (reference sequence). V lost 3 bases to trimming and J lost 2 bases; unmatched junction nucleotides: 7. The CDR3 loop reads CAWRGGSNTYEQYF. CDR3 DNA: TGTGCCTGGAGGGGGGGGAGTAACACCTACGAGCAGTACTTC.

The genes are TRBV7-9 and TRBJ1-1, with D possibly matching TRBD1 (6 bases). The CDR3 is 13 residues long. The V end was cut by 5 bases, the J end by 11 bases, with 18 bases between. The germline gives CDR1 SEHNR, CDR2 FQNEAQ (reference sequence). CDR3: CASSPRQAEGAFF. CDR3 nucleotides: TGTGCCAGCAGCCCCAGACAGGCCGAGGGGGCTTTCTTT.

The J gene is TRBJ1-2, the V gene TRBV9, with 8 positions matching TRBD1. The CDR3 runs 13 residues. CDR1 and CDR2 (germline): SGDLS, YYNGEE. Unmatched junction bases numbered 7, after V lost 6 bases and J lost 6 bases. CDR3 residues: CASTQGGVNGYTF. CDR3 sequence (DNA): TGTGCCAGCACACAGGGGGGGGTGAATGGCTACACCTTC.

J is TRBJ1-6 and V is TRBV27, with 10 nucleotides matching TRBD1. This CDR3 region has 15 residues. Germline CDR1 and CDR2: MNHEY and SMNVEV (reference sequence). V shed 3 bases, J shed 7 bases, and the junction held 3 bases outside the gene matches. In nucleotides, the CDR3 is TGTGCCAGCAGTTTGGGGGACAGGGGAAATTCACCCCTCCACTTT. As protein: CASSLGDRGNSPLHF.